This T cell receptor beta chain was captured in a study of blood T cell repertoires in COVID-19. Study summary: The analysed material was cDNA or gDNA that came from T cells, B-cell-depleted T cells, or PBMCs.

The CDR3 totals 15 residues. The germline V and J ends were trimmed by 0 bases and 5 bases, with 12 bases remaining between them. The table lists this clone with a few counts. Clones were read by immunoSEQ multiplex PCR, and TCRdb kept only the in-frame ones, dropping some. The sample carries 240,000 or so clones, approximately 83% recorded once. The chain recombines TRBV5-3 with TRBJ1-5; TRBD1 might be the D (5 bases). TRBV5-3 is labeled an ORF, and its function is uncertain. The source is a woman older than 75 with acute or convalescent COVID-19. Input material: peripheral blood. The CDR3 nucleotides read TGTGCCAGAAGCTTGGCGAGGGGAGGGGATCAGCCCCAGCATTTT. It codes for CARSLARGGDQPQHF.